This TCR beta chain was captured in a study of CD8 T cells in ankylosing spondylitis. TCRdb called the 5' RACE reads again in MiXCR, with one record for every CDR3 protein. The sample contains 5,000 or so distinct CDR3 sequences, roughly 2.2% of which appear only once. General study results and limits: Clones linked to disease were reported to show significant enrichment in matched ankylosing spondylitis synovial fluid.

In its sample, this clonotype was seen many times. Its antigen remains unknown. Sequenced material: blood, either unsorted or a sorted T cell fraction (not recorded which). The origin of this receptor is a male donor with ankylosing spondylitis or in good health (not recorded which).

The CDR3: CASSVIRGSYNEQFF. The CDR3 DNA reads TGTGCCAGCAGCGTGATAAGGGGGTCCTACAATGAGCAGTTCTTC. The rearrangement links TRBV9 to TRBJ2-1; a weak D match, TRBD1 (6 bases). CDR3 length equals 15 residues. The germline V gene encodes CDR1 SGDLS and CDR2 YYNGEE. Trimming shortened V by 2 bases and J by 1 base, and 10 bases separated the two germline ends.